What follows are 27 T cell receptor beta chains derived from one specimen sequenced in a study of chemoradiotherapy in HPV16-positive cancers. Sequenced by immunoSEQ multiplex PCR; TCRdb stores in-frame clones only, minus some. The table includes 11,000 or so clones, around three quarters detected once. This material was obtained from a patient who underwent chemoradiotherapy. The receptors were sampled from a human donor with HPV-associated anogenital cancer.

The chain has TRBV9 and TRBJ2-3; 7 bases are a match to TRBD2. The length of the CDR3 is 14 residues. The V gene end was trimmed by 0 bases and the J gene end by 5 bases; junction bases not matched to a gene: 3. Per germline, CDR1 SGDLS and CDR2 YYNGEE. This CDR3 reads CASSVGWEGDTQYF. The CDR3 bases are TGTGCCAGCAGCGTAGGGTGGGAGGGAGATACGCAGTATTTT.

This rearrangement joins TRBV9 to TRBJ1-1; D not certain. Germline V gives CDR1 SGDLS, CDR2 YYNGEE. V shed 2 bases and J shed 0 bases, with 5 bases lying between them. The CDR3 length is 13 residues. The CDR3 loop is CASSVTVNTEAFF. The CDR3 nucleotides are TGTGCCAGCAGCGTCACGGTGAACACTGAAGCTTTCTTT. Looking up the rest from reference TRBV9 and TRBJ1-1 gives the full variable domain: DSGVTQTPKHLITATGQRVTLRCSPRSGDLSVYWYQQSLDQGLQFLIQYYNGEERAKGNILERFSAQQFPDLHSELNLSSLELGDSALYFCASSVTVNTEAFFGQGTRLTVV.

The CDR3 DNA follows: TGTGCCAGCAGGAGGAAGAAGACAGGGGGAGCTAACTATGGCTACACCTTC. It yields the protein CASRRKKTGGANYGYTF. This chain uses TRBV6-4 with TRBJ1-2; TRBD1 matches 9 bases. Germline V gene sequence: CDR1 MRHNA, CDR2 SNTAGT. This CDR3 contains 17 residues. V lost 6 bases and J lost 0; bases outside the gene matches: 11.

The chain has TRBV6-6 and TRBJ2-7, with TRBD1 matching 9 bases. V lost 4 bases to trimming and J lost 3 bases; unmatched junction nucleotides: 10. CDR1 and CDR2 (germline): MNHNY, SVGAGI (reference sequence). The CDR3 contains 16 residues. Written as DNA, the CDR3 is TGTGCCAGCAGTTCCTATACCGGGACAGGGAGCTACGAGCAGTACTTC. The encoded protein is CASSSYTGTGSYEQYF.

This clone was observed a handful of times. CDR3 residues: CAQEGGNSGPLHF. In DNA, the CDR3 is TGTGCCCAGGAGGGGGGGAATTCGGGACCCCTCCACTTT. This chain uses TRBV30 with TRBJ1-6; a weak D match, TRBD1 (6 bases). The CDR3 is made up of 13 amino acids. Per the germline V gene, CDR1 is GTSNPN and CDR2 is SVGIG (reference sequence). V was trimmed by 8 bases and J by 12 bases, leaving 20 bases between them.

The chain employs TRBV9 and TRBJ1-2; D ambiguous. Germline CDR1 SGDLS, CDR2 YYNGEE. With 5 bases removed from V and 6 bases from J, the gap between germline ends came to 20 bases. The CDR3 contains 15 residues. The CDR3 sequence is CASSLGGVSGDGYTF. CDR3 in DNA: TGTGCCAGCAGTCTTGGTGGGGTTAGTGGGGATGGCTACACCTTC.

The chain combines TRBV11-2 with TRBJ2-3; D uncertain. Trimming took off 3 bases at V and 0 bases at J, with 16 bases between the two ends. The CDR3 has 17 residues. Germline CDR1 reads SGHAT; CDR2 reads FQNNGV. The CDR3 DNA is TGTGCCAGCAGCTTTCCCCGCACCAGCTTGAGCACAGATACGCAGTATTTT. It is translated as CASSFPRTSLSTDTQYF.

The chain links TRBV5-1 to TRBJ2-3, with 8 bases that match TRBD1. In germline, CDR1 is SGHRS, CDR2 YFSETQ. CDR3 length: 15 residues. J was trimmed by 3 bases and V by 0 bases; bases with no gene match: 3. The CDR3 sequence is CASSLEGQETDTQYF. Here the CDR3 DNA reads TGCGCCAGCAGCTTGGAGGGACAGGAGACAGATACGCAGTATTTT.

The chain uses TRBV30 and TRBJ1-5; D remains ambiguous. The CDR3 runs to 13 residues. Trimming removed 0 bases from V and 8 bases from J, with 11 bases in between. CDR1 GTSNPN and CDR2 SVGIG come from the germline V gene (reference sequence). For the CDR3, the DNA is TGTGCCTGGAGTGTAGCTGGACGGGAGCCCCAGCATTTT. It specifies CAWSVAGREPQHF.

This chain uses TRBV10-3 with TRBJ2-2; D is perhaps TRBD1 (6 bases). This CDR3 spans 16 amino acids. Trimming cost V 8 bases and J 0 bases, with 16 bases left between them. Germline V gives CDR1 ENHRY, CDR2 SYGVKD. The CDR3 reads CAIAKSGDTNTGELFF. CDR3 DNA: TGTGCCATCGCTAAGTCCGGGGACACGAACACCGGGGAGCTGTTTTTT.

V and J are TRBV27 and TRBJ1-4; D unresolved. The ends were cut back, 8 bases at V and 7 bases at J, with 17 bases in the middle. Per germline, CDR1 MNHEY and CDR2 SMNVEV (reference sequence). This CDR3 is 14 amino acids long. The CDR3 reads CASATGGYSEKLFF. DNA of the CDR3: TGTGCCAGCGCGACCGGCGGATACTCTGAAAAACTGTTTTTT.

The chain uses TRBV10-2 and TRBJ2-7; 7 bases are a match to TRBD2. CDR3 length: 11 amino acids. Germline CDR1 is WSHSY and CDR2 is SAAADI. Trimming took 8 bases from V and 4 from J; bases not matched to a gene: 2. CDR3 sequence: CASGEGYEQYF. The CDR3 bases are TGCGCCAGCGGGGAGGGTTACGAGCAGTACTTC.

The chain joins TRBV7-9 to TRBJ1-4; the D gene is possibly TRBD1 (5 bases). This CDR3 is built from 14 residues. Trimming left V 3 bases short and J 3 bases short, with 8 bases between. Germline-derived CDR1 and CDR2 are SEHNR and FQNEAQ (reference sequence). The chain's CDR3 is CASSLTAPNEKLFF. The CDR3 nucleotides are TGTGCCAGCAGCTTGACAGCACCTAATGAAAAACTGTTTTTT. The complete variable domain, with remaining parts taken from reference TRBV7-9 and TRBJ1-4, reads DTGVSQNPRHKITKRGQNVTFRCDPISEHNRLYWYRQTLGQGPEFLTYFQNEAQLEKSRLLSDRFSAERPKGSFSTLEIQRTEQGDSAMYLCASSLTAPNEKLFFGSGTQLSVL.

The rearrangement links TRBV28 to TRBJ1-1, with TRBD1 as a possible D gene (6 bases). Trimming cost V 6 bases and J 6 bases, with 14 bases left between them. The CDR3 runs to 13 residues. Germline CDR1 and CDR2: MDHEN and SYDVKM. CDR3 bases: TGTGCCAGCAGGCTTCCAGGGGCGTCTGAAGCTTTCTTT. Translating gives CASRLPGASEAFF.

This chain links TRBV5-1 with TRBJ1-1; D is ambiguous. The CDR3 is 16 amino acids. CDR1 SGHRS and CDR2 YFSETQ come from the germline V gene. Trimming shortened V by 0 bases and J by 6 bases, and 18 bases separated the two germline ends. The CDR3 sequence: CASSLGPFLESPEAFF. As DNA, the CDR3 is TGCGCCAGCAGCTTGGGACCGTTCCTGGAGAGCCCTGAAGCTTTCTTT.

This clone came up once. This chain uses TRBV5-1 with TRBJ1-1; no clear D. Germline V CDR1 and CDR2: SGHRS, YFSETQ. The CDR3 consists of 13 residues. Trimming took off 0 bases at V and 3 bases at J, with 6 bases between the two ends. CDR3 sequence reads: CASSLDTYTEAFF. In DNA, the CDR3 is TGCGCCAGCAGCTTGGACACATACACTGAAGCTTTCTTT.

The V call is TRBV27, the J call TRBJ2-3; D is ambiguous. V shed 3 bases and J shed 1 base, with 5 bases lying between them. In germline, CDR1 is MNHEY, CDR2 SMNVEV (reference sequence). The length of the CDR3 is 13 residues. This CDR3 is CASSFWGTDTQYF. In nucleotides, the CDR3 is TGTGCCAGCAGTTTCTGGGGCACAGATACGCAGTATTTT.

V gene TRBV6-6 combines with J gene TRBJ1-4, with D possibly being TRBD1 (6 bases). Germline V CDR1 and CDR2: MNHNY, SVGAGI (reference sequence). The CDR3 consists of 14 residues. The V end was cut by 6 bases, the J end by 8 bases, with 16 bases between. The DNA of the CDR3 is TGTGCCAGCAGAACTACAGGGTTAATCGAAAAACTGTTTTTT. It specifies CASRTTGLIEKLFF.

This chain connects TRBV5-4 to TRBJ1-4, with 10 bases matching TRBD1. The CDR3 is 14 amino acids. V was pared by 4 bases and J by 7 bases, with 4 bases of the junction left unmatched. In germline, CDR1 is SGHNT, CDR2 YYREEE (reference sequence). CDR3 DNA sequence: TGTGCCAGCAGCCCGACAGGGGGCAGTGAAAAACTGTTTTTT. It specifies CASSPTGGSEKLFF.

This chain links TRBV5-1 with TRBJ1-1; the D gene is possibly TRBD1 (6 bases). V lost 4 bases and J lost 3, with 10 bases in between. This CDR3 comprises 13 residues. Per germline, CDR1 SGHRS and CDR2 YFSETQ. CDR3 nucleotides: TGCGCCAGCAGCCCAAGGACAGACACTGAAGCTTTCTTT. Translating gives CASSPRTDTEAFF.

The genes are TRBV15 and TRBJ2-1; 11 bases are a match to TRBD1. Looked up from germline, CDR1 is LNHNV and CDR2 is YYDKDF (reference sequence). This CDR3 region has 15 residues. After removal of 7 bases from V and 7 bases from J, the junction contained 9 bases not matched to a gene. The CDR3 DNA reads as TGTGCCACCACCCCGGGGACAGGGGGAGGGAATGAGCAGTTCTTC. Translating it yields CATTPGTGGGNEQFF.

The chain couples TRBV2 to TRBJ2-3, with 8 bases that match TRBD2. The V and J ends lost 10 bases and 1 base, in that order; junction bases with no gene match: 7. The germline CDR1 and CDR2 sequences are SNHLY and FYNNEI. The CDR3 sequence is 14 residues long. The CDR3 spells CATRARGGTDTQYF. In DNA form, the CDR3 reads TGTGCCACCCGGGCGCGGGGGGGCACAGATACGCAGTATTTT.

The chain couples TRBV7-2 to TRBJ1-6, with D unclear. The CDR3 is 13 amino acids. Trimming took 4 bases from V and 7 from J, leaving 8 bases between them. The germline V gene encodes CDR1 SGHTA and CDR2 FQGNSA. Here the CDR3 reads CASSSGANSPLHF. CDR3 sequence (DNA): TGTGCCAGCAGCTCTGGAGCCAATTCACCCCTCCACTTT.

The chain combines TRBV5-1 with TRBJ1-1; D is undetermined. Germline V gene data show CDR1 as SGHRS and CDR2 as YFSETQ. The CDR3 consists of 13 residues. Trimming took off 4 bases at V and 7 bases at J, with 14 bases between the two ends. The CDR3 DNA reads as TGCGCCAGCAGCCTGGGAGGGTACTTTGAAGCTTTCTTT. It encodes CASSLGGYFEAFF.

This rearrangement joins TRBV7-9 to TRBJ1-5, with D perhaps TRBD1 (5 bases). This CDR3 contains 14 residues. V dropped 4 bases and J dropped 2 bases, with 9 bases sitting between them. Germline V gene data show CDR1 as SEHNR and CDR2 as FQNEAQ (reference sequence). The CDR3 nucleotides are TGTGCCAGCAGCTCAGGGTTAGGCAATCAGCCCCAGCATTTT. Translating gives CASSSGLGNQPQHF.

This chain connects TRBV7-9 to TRBJ2-1; D is unresolved. The CDR3 covers 11 residues. Trimming took off 2 bases at V and 6 bases at J, with 2 bases between the two ends. Germline V lookup: CDR1 SEHNR, CDR2 FQNEAQ (reference sequence). The CDR3 region is CASSLINEQFF. The CDR3 DNA follows: TGTGCCAGCAGCTTAATCAATGAGCAGTTCTTC.

The rearrangement uses TRBV6-5 and TRBJ2-3; 9 bases are a match to TRBD2. The germline CDR1 and CDR2 sequences are MNHEY and SVGAGI. The CDR3 is 16 residues long. The J segment lost 2 bases and the V segment lost 2 bases, leaving 5 bases of the junction unmatched. CDR3 sequence (DNA): TGTGCCAGCAGTTACAGAAGACTAGCGGCCACAGATACGCAGTATTTT. Its protein product is CASSYRRLAATDTQYF.